A single sample gave rise to the 21 T cell receptor beta chains below, sequenced in a study of preoperative IRX-2 immunotherapy in early breast cancer. The sample's treatment: preoperative locoregional IRX-2 cytokine immunotherapy. TCRdb keeps only in-frame clones here, not all; method: immunoSEQ multiplex PCR. The sample holds 35,000 to 45,000 clones, 70% to 85% seen once. The sequencing used tumor tissue, collected after IRX-2 immunotherapy. Every receptor here comes from a human donor with breast cancer.

The chain combines TRBV29-1 with TRBJ2-1; D uncertain. Trimming pared 5 bases from V and 3 bases from J, leaving 14 bases between. This CDR3 is built from 14 residues. CDR1 is SQVTM and CDR2 is ANQGSEA in the germline V gene. The CDR3 sequence: CSVNSPRDYNEQFF. CDR3 sequence (DNA): TGCAGCGTTAACAGTCCCCGTGACTACAATGAGCAGTTCTTC.

V and J are TRBV5-1 and TRBJ2-1, with TRBD2 matching 12 bases. V dropped 6 bases and J dropped 7; count of bases not matched to a gene: 11. CDR1 and CDR2 (germline): SGHRS, YFSETQ. This CDR3 has 16 residues. The CDR3 protein is CASNSLAGGTGNEQFF. The CDR3 DNA is TGCGCCAGCAATTCCCTAGCGGGGGGGACGGGGAATGAGCAGTTCTTC. Together with reference TRBV5-1 and TRBJ2-1, the CDR3 gives the full variable domain: KAGVTQTPRYLIKTRGQQVTLSCSPISGHRSVSWYQQTPGQGLQFLFEYFSETQRNKGNFPGRFSGRQFSNSRSEMNVSTLELGDSALYLCASNSLAGGTGNEQFFGPGTRLTVL.

The gene calls are TRBV19 and TRBJ2-1; possible D gene TRBD2, 6 bases. Germline V CDR1 and CDR2: LNHDA, SQIVND (reference sequence). Deletions cut 1 base from V and 9 bases from J, with 10 bases between. The CDR3 is 13 residues long. DNA for the CDR3: TGTGCCAGTAGTATAGGGGTTAGCGGTGAGCAGTTCTTC. It codes for CASSIGVSGEQFF.

J is TRBJ1-2 and V is TRBV29-1; D remains ambiguous. Germline loops: CDR1 SQVTM, CDR2 ANQGSEA. The CDR3 extends over 12 amino acids. The V gene lost 4 bases and the J gene lost 0 bases, with 6 bases spanning the gap. The CDR3 reads CSVVSSNYGYTF. The CDR3 coding sequence is TGCAGCGTTGTAAGTTCTAACTATGGCTACACCTTC.

This chain connects TRBV1 to TRBJ2-3; the D segment call TRBD2 is taken from the table without a DNA check. TRBV1 represents a pseudogene. This CDR3 has 12 residues. Here the CDR3 DNA reads TGCGCCAGCAGCTCGGGAGCAGATACGCAGTATTTT. Its translation is CASSSGADTQYF.

This clone was found once. The chain has TRBV7-2 and TRBJ2-5; either TRBD1 or TRBD2 may supply D (6 bases each). The CDR3 runs 14 residues. V dropped 5 bases and J dropped 5 bases, with 15 bases sitting between them. The germline V gene has CDR1 SGHTA and CDR2 FQGNSA. Written as DNA, the CDR3 is TGTGCCAGCAGCCCCGAGGGGGGTGCGGAGACCCAGTACTTC. This sequence encodes CASSPEGGAETQYF.

The CDR3 sequence: CASSHIPGRGSGNTIYF. In DNA, the CDR3 is TGTGCCAGTAGCCACATCCCGGGACGGGGCTCTGGAAACACCATATATTTT. The chain is built from TRBV19 and TRBJ1-3; a possible D gene is TRBD1 (5 bases). The CDR3 loop spans 17 amino acids. CDR1 is LNHDA and CDR2 is SQIVND in the germline V gene (reference sequence). The V gene lost 6 bases and the J gene lost 0 bases, with 18 bases spanning the gap.

This chain joins TRBV19 and TRBJ2-1; 12 nucleotides line up with TRBD2. Trimming at V came to 4 bases and at J to 7 bases, leaving 5 bases not matched to a gene. Germline CDR1 is LNHDA and CDR2 is SQIVND (reference sequence). There are 15 residues in the CDR3. The CDR3 spells CASSTLAGGANEQFF. The CDR3 nucleotides are TGTGCCAGTAGTACTCTAGCGGGAGGGGCAAATGAGCAGTTCTTC.

The chain couples TRBV18 to TRBJ1-3; 10 nucleotides align to TRBD1. Germline V lookup: CDR1 KGHSH, CDR2 LQKENI. This CDR3 spans 15 amino acids. V trimming: 3 bases; J trimming: 8 bases; junction bases outside the gene matches: 7. The CDR3 nucleotides read TGTGCCAGCTCACCTCCGGGACAGGGGAGACACACCATATATTTT. Translating gives CASSPPGQGRHTIYF.

Comments on this clone: A junction end diverges from the germline sequence, so it may reflect a read error. This chain uses TRBV6-8 with TRBJ1-2; D not certain. Germline CDR1 MNHGY, CDR2 SAAAGT. The CDR3 is 13 residues long. This CDR3 reads CASRRDGNDGYTF. In DNA form, the CDR3 reads TGTGCCAGCAGGAGGGATGGTAACGATGGCTACACCTTC.

Relative to its sample, this clone is medium-sized. This chain joins TRBV18 and TRBJ1-4; D remains unclear. The germline CDR1 and CDR2 sequences are KGHSH and LQKENI. The CDR3 is made up of 12 amino acids. The V gene lost 6 bases and the J gene lost 8 bases, with 10 bases spanning the gap. CDR3 residues: CASSPGGEKLFF. The DNA for the CDR3 is TGTGCCAGCTCCCCGGGTGGGGAAAAACTGTTTTTT.

This clone was detected a few times. This CDR3 reads CASGPSGGNQPQHF. DNA of the CDR3: TGTGCTAGTGGTCCCTCAGGGGGCAATCAGCCCCAGCATTTT. The chain employs TRBV12-5 and TRBJ1-5, with TRBD1 as a possible D gene (6 bases). CDR3 length: 14 amino acids. Germline CDR1 reads LGHNT; CDR2 reads FRNRAP. Between the trimmed V and J ends, which lost 5 bases and 2 bases, there was a span of 10 bases. Full variable domain (missing parts from reference TRBV12-5 and TRBJ1-5): DARVTQTPRHKVTEMGQEVTMRCQPILGHNTVFWYRQTMMQGLELLAYFRNRAPLDDSGMPKDRFSAEMPDATLATLKIQPSEPRDSAVYFCASGPSGGNQPQHFGDGTRLSIL.

This clone was seen a handful of times. The V and J genes are TRBV11-3 and TRBJ1-1, with D hard to call. With 3 bases removed from V and 4 bases from J, the gap between germline ends came to 15 bases. CDR1 and CDR2 from the germline V gene are SGHNT and YENEEA. CDR3 length equals 15 residues. The CDR3 reads CASSFGRNVGTEAFF. The CDR3 nucleotides are TGTGCCAGCAGCTTTGGCAGGAATGTAGGCACTGAAGCTTTCTTT.

On this clone itself: A read error may produce the germline difference seen at one junction end. The DNA contains a base that is ambiguous or unread; its residue becomes X. The chain carries TRBV6-8 and TRBJ2-6, with 7 bases lining up with TRBD1. Germline-derived CDR1 and CDR2 are MNHGY and SAAAGT. The CDR3 runs 14 residues. This CDR3 is CAISDRAGANXLTF. The CDR3 DNA follows: TGTGCCATCAGCGACAGGGCTGGGGCCAACRTCCTGACTTTC.

The V and J genes are TRBV7-4 and TRBJ1-1; 7 bases fit TRBD1. Germline V lookup: CDR1 SGHVT, CDR2 SQSDAQ. J was trimmed by 7 bases and V by 5 bases; bases with no gene match: 7. This CDR3 spans 13 amino acids. DNA for the CDR3: TGTGCCAGCAGCACCGAACAGGGGATTGAAGCTTTCTTT. Translating it yields CASSTEQGIEAFF.

The chain is built from TRBV6-8 and TRBJ1-3, with D possibly being TRBD1 (5 bases). Trimming pared 7 bases from V and 4 bases from J, leaving 17 bases between. The CDR3 extends over 15 amino acids. Germline V CDR1 and CDR2: MNHGY, SAAAGT. CDR3 nucleotide sequence: TGTGCCAGCACCGTCGTCAGGGAACGGGGAAACACCATATATTTT. Amino acids: CASTVVRERGNTIYF.

This chain connects TRBV11-3 to TRBJ2-1; 14 bases agree with TRBD2. The CDR3 contains 17 residues. V lost 5 bases, J lost 15 bases, and 18 bases stayed unmatched. The germline V gene encodes CDR1 SGHNT and CDR2 YENEEA. The CDR3 DNA sequence: TGTGCCAGCAGCCCCGACCCGGGGACTAGCGGGGGAGTTCGGATGTTCTTC. This gives the protein CASSPDPGTSGGVRMFF.

The chain combines TRBV10-2 with TRBJ1-5; D not certain. CDR1 and CDR2 (germline): WSHSY, SAAADI. The CDR3 is made up of 13 amino acids. The V end lost 0 bases, the J end lost 6 bases, and 6 bases lay between the germline ends. CDR3 DNA sequence: TGCGCCAGCAGTGAGTCTGGTGGTCAGCCCCAGCATTTT. Encoded protein: CASSESGGQPQHF.

This chain connects TRBV18 to TRBJ2-3, with TRBD1 identical over 7 bases. J gave up 6 bases and V 6 bases, and 9 bases lay outside the gene matches. Germline V gene sequence: CDR1 KGHSH, CDR2 LQKENI. This CDR3 region has 14 residues. The CDR3 bases are TGTGCCAGCTCGCCGCTCACGACAGGGGATACGCAGTATTTT. Encoded protein: CASSPLTTGDTQYF. Together with reference TRBV18 and TRBJ2-3, the CDR3 gives the full variable domain: NAGVMQNPRHLVRRRGQEARLRCSPMKGHSHVYWYRQLPEEGLKFMVYLQKENIIDESGMPKERFSAEFPKEGPSILRIQQVVRGDSAAYFCASSPLTTGDTQYFGPGTRLTVL.

This chain uses TRBV5-1 with TRBJ2-4; the D is unclear. V lost 0 bases and J 1 base, leaving 5 bases between the germline ends. Germline V lookup: CDR1 SGHRS, CDR2 YFSETQ. There are 14 residues in the CDR3. The CDR3: CASSLEGAKNIQYF. The CDR3 nucleotides are TGCGCCAGCAGCTTGGAAGGGGCCAAAAACATTCAGTACTTC.

CDR3 sequence reads: CASRYVDGYTF. The CDR3 DNA is TGTGCCAGTAGGTATGTGGATGGCTACACCTTC. The rearrangement links TRBV19 to TRBJ1-2; D not resolved. The CDR3 is made up of 11 amino acids. Trimming removed 6 bases from V and 6 bases from J, with 8 bases in between. Germline CDR1 reads LNHDA; CDR2 reads SQIVND (reference sequence).